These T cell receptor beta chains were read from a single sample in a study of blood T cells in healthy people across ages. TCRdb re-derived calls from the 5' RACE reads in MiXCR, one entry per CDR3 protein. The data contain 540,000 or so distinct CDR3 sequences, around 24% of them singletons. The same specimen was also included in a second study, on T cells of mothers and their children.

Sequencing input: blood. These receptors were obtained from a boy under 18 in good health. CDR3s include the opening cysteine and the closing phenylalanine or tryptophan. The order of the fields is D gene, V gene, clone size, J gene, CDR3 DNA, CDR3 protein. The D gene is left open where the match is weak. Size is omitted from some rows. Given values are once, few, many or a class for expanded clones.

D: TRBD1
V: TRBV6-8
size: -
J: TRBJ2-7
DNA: TGTGCCAGCAGTGAAGACAGGGCGGCTCTGCTCGAGCAGTACTTC
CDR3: CASSEDRAALLEQYF

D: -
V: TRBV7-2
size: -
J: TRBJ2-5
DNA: TGTGCCAGCAGCTCCTCCCCCCGGGGGGAGACCCAGTACTTC
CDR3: CASSSSPRGETQYF

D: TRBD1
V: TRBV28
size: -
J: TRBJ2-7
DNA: TGTGCCAGCAGCCCCTTAGGACAGGGGGTAGGCGAGCAGTACTTC
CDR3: CASSPLGQGVGEQYF

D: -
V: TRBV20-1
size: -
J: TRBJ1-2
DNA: TGCAGTGCTAGCTTCTCACGAGGGGGTTTAATTTATGGCTACACCTTC
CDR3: CSASFSRGGLIYGYTF

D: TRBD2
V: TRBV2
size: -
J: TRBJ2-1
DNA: TGTGCCAGCAGTCGGGGACTAGCGGAACTAAATGAGCAGTTCTTC
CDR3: CASSRGLAELNEQFF

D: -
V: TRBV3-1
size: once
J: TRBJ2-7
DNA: TGTGCCAGCAGCCAAGTCCAGGACAACTCCTACGAGCAGTACTTC
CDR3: CASSQVQDNSYEQYF

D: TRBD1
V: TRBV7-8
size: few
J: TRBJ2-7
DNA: TGTGCCAGCAGCGGACCGGGACAGGGGTCCTACGAGCAGTACTTC
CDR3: CASSGPGQGSYEQYF

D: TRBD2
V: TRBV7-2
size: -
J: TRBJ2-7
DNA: TGTGCCAGCAGCTTAGACTCGCGGGAGCCAGCCTACGAGCAGTACTTC
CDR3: CASSLDSREPAYEQYF

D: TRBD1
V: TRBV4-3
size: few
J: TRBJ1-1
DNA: TGCGCCAGCAGCCAAGATTCGACAGGGCTGAACACTGAAGCTTTCTTT
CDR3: CASSQDSTGLNTEAFF

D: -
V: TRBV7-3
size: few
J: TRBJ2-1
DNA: TGTGCCAGCAGCTTATCGGGGGAGATGTACAATGAGCAGTTCTTC
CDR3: CASSLSGEMYNEQFF

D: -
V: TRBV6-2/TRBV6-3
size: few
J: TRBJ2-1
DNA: TGTGCCAGCAGTTACAGGTCCGACGGCCTCTTGTTCTTC
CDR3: CASSYRSDGLLFF

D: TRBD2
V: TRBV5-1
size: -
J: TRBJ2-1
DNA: TGCGCCAGCAGCTTGGCCCGCGGGGGGCTATCATGGAATGAGCAGTTCTTC
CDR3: CASSLARGGLSWNEQFF

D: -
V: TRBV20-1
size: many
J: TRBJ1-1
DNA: TGCAGTGCTAGAGGCCAAGCGGATGAAGCTTTCTTT
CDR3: CSARGQADEAFF

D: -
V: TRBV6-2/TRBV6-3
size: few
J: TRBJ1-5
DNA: TGTGCCAGCAGTTACGGGGAGAGCAATCAGCCCCAGCATTTT
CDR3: CASSYGESNQPQHF

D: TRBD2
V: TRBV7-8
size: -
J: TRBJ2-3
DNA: TGTGCCAGCAGCTCGAGAGGACTAGCGGGACGGTCTAGCACAGATACGCAGTATTTT
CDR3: CASSSRGLAGRSSTDTQYF

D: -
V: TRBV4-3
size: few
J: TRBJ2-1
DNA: TGCGCCAGCAGCCAAGATCTGGGGGGAAGCTACAATGAGCAGTTCTTC
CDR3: CASSQDLGGSYNEQFF